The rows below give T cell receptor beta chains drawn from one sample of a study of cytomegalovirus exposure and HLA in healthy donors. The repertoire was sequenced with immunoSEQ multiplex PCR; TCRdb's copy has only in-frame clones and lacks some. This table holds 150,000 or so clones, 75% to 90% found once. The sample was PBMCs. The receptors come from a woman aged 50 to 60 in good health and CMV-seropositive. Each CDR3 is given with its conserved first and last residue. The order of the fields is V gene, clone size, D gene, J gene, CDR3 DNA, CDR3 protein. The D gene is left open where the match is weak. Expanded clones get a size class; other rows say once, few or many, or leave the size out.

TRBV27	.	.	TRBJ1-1	TGTGCCTGCCTTAAAGTTGGTGAGGCCACTGAAGCTTTCTTT	CACLKVGEATEAFF
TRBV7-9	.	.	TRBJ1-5	TGTGCCAGCAGCAACGACCGGGGGGCCATTCAGCCCCAGCATTTT	CASSNDRGAIQPQHF
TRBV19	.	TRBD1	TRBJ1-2	TGTGCCAGTAGCCGGATCGGGACAGACCTCTATGGCTACACCTTC	CASSRIGTDLYGYTF
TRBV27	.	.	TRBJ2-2	TGTGCCAGCAGTTTATTTGCCAGTGTCCAAACCGGGGAGCTGTTTTTT	CASSLFASVQTGELFF
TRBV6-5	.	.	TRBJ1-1	TGTGCCAGCAAACGGGGGGGGTGGGGCAACACTGAAGCTTTCTTT	CASKRGGWGNTEAFF
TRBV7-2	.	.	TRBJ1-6	TGTGCCAGCACCCCCTCTCCCGGTAATTCACCCCTCCACTTT	CASTPSPGNSPLHF
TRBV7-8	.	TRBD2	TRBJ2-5	TGTGCCAGCAGCTTAGGGATAGCGGGGGGCCAAGAGACCCAGTACTTC	CASSLGIAGGQETQYF
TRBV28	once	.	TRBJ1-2	TGTGCCAGCAGACCCCGGAACTATGGCTACACCTTC	CASRPRNYGYTF
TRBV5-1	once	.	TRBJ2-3	TGCGCCAGCAGCCCAGGACTGATCGGCACAGATACGCAGTATTTT	CASSPGLIGTDTQYF
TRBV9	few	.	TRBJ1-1	TGTGCCAGCAGCGTAGCTACGAACACTGAAGCTTTCTTT	CASSVATNTEAFF
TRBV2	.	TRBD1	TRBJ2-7	TGTGCCAGCAGAGCAAGGACAGGGGACCCTATAGACGAGCAGTACTTC	CASRARTGDPIDEQYF
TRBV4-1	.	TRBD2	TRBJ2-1	TGCGCCAGCAGCCGGACTAGCGGAAACTACAATGAGCAGTTCTTC	CASSRTSGNYNEQFF
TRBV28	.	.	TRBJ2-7	TGTGCCAGCAAACGACCGGGCTACGAGCAGTACTTC	CASKRPGYEQYF
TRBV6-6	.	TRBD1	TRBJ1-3	TGTGCCAGCAGGGCCGGACAGGTCTCTGGAAACACCATATATTTT	CASRAGQVSGNTIYF
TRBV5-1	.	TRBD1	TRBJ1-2	TGCGCCAGCAGCTCTGGACAGGGGGCCTATGGCTACACCTTC	CASSSGQGAYGYTF
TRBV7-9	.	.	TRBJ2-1	TGTGCCAGCAGCTTAGATAAGGGGGGGTATAGTGAGCAGTTCTTC	CASSLDKGGYSEQFF
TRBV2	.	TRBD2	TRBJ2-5	TGTGCCAGCAGTGGTTCGGGACTAGCGGGAGAGACCCAGTACTTC	CASSGSGLAGETQYF
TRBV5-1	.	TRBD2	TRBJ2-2	TGCGCCAGCAGCTTGGCCCCGGCTAGCGGGGGTTACACCGGGGAGCTGTTTTTT	CASSLAPASGGYTGELFF
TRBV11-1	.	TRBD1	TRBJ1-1	TGTGCCAGCAGCAAGGACAGGGGGCTGAGCACTGAAGCTTTCTTT	CASSKDRGLSTEAFF
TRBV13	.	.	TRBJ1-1	TGTGCCAGCAGCATTCAGTCCCTTATGAACACTGAAGCTTTCTTT	CASSIQSLMNTEAFF
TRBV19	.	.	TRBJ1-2	TGTGCCTGCGGGGGGGGTTTTTATGGCTACACCTTC	CACGGGFYGYTF
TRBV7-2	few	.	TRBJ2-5	TGTGCCAGCTCCGGGGAGACCCAGTACTTC	CASSGETQYF
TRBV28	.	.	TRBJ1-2	TGTGCCAGCAAGATGAGTTCTATCGACTATGGCTACACCTTC	CASKMSSIDYGYTF
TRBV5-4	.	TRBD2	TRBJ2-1	TGTGCCAGCAGCTTGGCCCTAGCGGGGGGAATAAATGAGCAGTTCTTC	CASSLALAGGINEQFF
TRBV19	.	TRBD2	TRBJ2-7	TGTGCCAGTAGTAGAGAGCGGGAGTTATCCTACGAGCAGTACTTC	CASSRERELSYEQYF
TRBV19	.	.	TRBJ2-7	TGTGCCAGTTCTAGAGGCGGCGGCGCCTACGAGCAGTACTTC	CASSRGGGAYEQYF
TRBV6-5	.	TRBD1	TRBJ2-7	TGTGCCAGCAGTTCGATAACAGGGGCGCTGGACGAGCAGTACTTC	CASSSITGALDEQYF
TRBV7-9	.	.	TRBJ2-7	TGTGCCAGCAGCCTTAGCTCCTACGAGCAGTACTTC	CASSLSSYEQYF
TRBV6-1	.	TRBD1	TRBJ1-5	TGTGCCAGCAGTGCGGACCGGGACAGGGGCAATCAGCCCCAGCATTTT	CASSADRDRGNQPQHF
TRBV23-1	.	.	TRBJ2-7	TGCGCCAGCAGACCCTCGGGACACAATCAATACGAGCAGTACTTC	CASRPSGHNQYEQYF
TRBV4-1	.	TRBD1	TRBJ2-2	TGCGCCAGCAGCCAAGGCGGGACAGGGGGATCCGGGGAGCTGTTTTTT	CASSQGGTGGSGELFF
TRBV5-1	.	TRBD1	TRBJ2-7	TGCGCCAGCAGCTTGGGGACAGGGGCTTTATCCTACGAGCAGTACTTC	CASSLGTGALSYEQYF
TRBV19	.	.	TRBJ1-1	TGTGCCAGTAGTATAGACTACAGGGAGGGAGCTTTCTTT	CASSIDYREGAFF
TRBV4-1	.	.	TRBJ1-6	TGCGCCAGCAGCCAAGAGAACAGAGCCAATTCACCCCTCCACTTT	CASSQENRANSPLHF
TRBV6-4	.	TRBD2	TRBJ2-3	TGTGCCAGCAGTCTAGCGGGGGGGCCTCTGAATACGCAGTATTTT	CASSLAGGPLNTQYF
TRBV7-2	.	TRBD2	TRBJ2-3	TGTGCCAGCAGCAAACGAACGAGGGCAGCGGGGAGCACAGATACGCAGTATTTT	CASSKRTRAAGSTDTQYF
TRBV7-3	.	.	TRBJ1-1	TGTGCCAGCAGCTCGTCGGGCGGGCTTGAAGCTTTCTTT	CASSSSGGLEAFF
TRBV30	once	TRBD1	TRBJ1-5	TGTGCCTTTTCGGACAGGGGCGATCAGCCCCAGCATTTT	CAFSDRGDQPQHF
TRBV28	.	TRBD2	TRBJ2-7	TGTGCCAGCAGTTTACTACAACTAGCGGGGTTGGACGAGCAGTACTTC	CASSLLQLAGLDEQYF
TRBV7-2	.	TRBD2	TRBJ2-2	TGTGCCAGCAGCTTATACGCTAGCGGTTCGAACACCGGGGAGCTGTTTTTT	CASSLYASGSNTGELFF
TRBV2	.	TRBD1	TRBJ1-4	TGTGCCAGCACCTCCCCTCTCGAGACAGGGGAACGACGTGTAAAACTGTTTTTT	CASTSPLETGERRVKLFF
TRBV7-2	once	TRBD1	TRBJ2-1	TGTGCCAGCAGCCCGGGACAGGGCAATGAGCAGTTCTTC	CASSPGQGNEQFF
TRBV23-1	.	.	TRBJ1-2	TGCGCCAGCAGTCAAAACTTAACCTATACAGGGCGCGGCACCTTC	CASSQNLTYTGRGTF
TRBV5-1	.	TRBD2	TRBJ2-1	TGCGCCAGCAGCCCTAGCGGGGGGGCGTACAATGAGCAGTTCTTC	CASSPSGGAYNEQFF